Listed here are 27 T cell receptor beta chains from one sample, sequenced in a study of patients and donors after allogeneic stem cell transplantation. MiXCR was run by TCRdb on the RT-PCR reads, yielding one entry per CDR3 protein. The top ten hold 5% to 6.5% of the sample, which has some 960,000 distinct CDR3 sequences, approximately 19% seen once. Material: blood, either unsorted or a sorted T cell fraction (not recorded which). All receptors derive from a human donor who was either an allogeneic HSCT recipient or a stem cell or donor lymphocyte infusion donor (not recorded which). It is not recorded whose cells these are; they may come from a transplant donor.

The rearrangement joins TRBV5-1 to TRBJ2-2, with D perhaps TRBD1 (6 bases). The CDR3 covers 15 residues. Germline V gives CDR1 SGHRS, CDR2 YFSETQ. The germline V and J ends were trimmed by 0 bases and 6 bases, with 12 bases remaining between them. The CDR3 nucleotides are TGCGCCAGCAGCTTGGCCGGACAGCGCCCCGGGGAGCTGTTTTTT. It is translated as CASSLAGQRPGELFF.

The rearrangement uses TRBV27 and TRBJ1-2, with a tentative D call TRBD1 (6 bases). This CDR3 is 15 amino acids long. CDR1 and CDR2 (germline): MNHEY, SMNVEV (reference sequence). V gave up 4 bases and J gave up 3 bases, with 15 bases separating them. CDR3 in amino acids: CASSWQGRGDYGYTF. The CDR3, as DNA: TGTGCCAGCAGTTGGCAGGGGAGGGGTGACTATGGCTACACCTTC.

Only a few counts were recorded for this clonotype. DNA of the CDR3: TGTGCCATCAGTGAGACGGGACTAGCGGGGGCAACCCGAAATGAGCAGTTCTTC. Its translation: CAISETGLAGATRNEQFF. The chain links TRBV10-3 to TRBJ2-1, with 14 bases identical to TRBD2. V was clipped by 2 bases and J by 7 bases; unmatched bases: 10. The CDR3 totals 18 residues. Germline loops: CDR1 ENHRY, CDR2 SYGVKD.

In this sample, this clonotype turned up a few times. V is TRBV14 and J is TRBJ2-7; D unresolved. There are 15 residues in the CDR3. Trimming took off 0 bases at V and 2 bases at J, with 11 bases between the two ends. The germline gives CDR1 SGHDN, CDR2 FVKESK. Here the CDR3 DNA reads TGTGCCAGCAGCCAAGATGCTGACGGAACCTACGAGCAGTACTTC. Its protein is CASSQDADGTYEQYF. The full variable domain, with the rest looked up from reference TRBV14 and TRBJ2-7, is EAGVTQFPSHSVIEKGQTVTLRCDPISGHDNLYWYRRVMGKEIKFLLHFVKESKQDESGMPNNRFLAERTGGTYSTLKVQPAELEDSGVYFCASSQDADGTYEQYFGPGTRLTVT.

Comments on this clonotype: Without the conserved terminal phenylalanine or tryptophan, this CDR3 likely stems from a read error. No DNA is shown, since the ends of the CDR3 on it are uncertain; the CDR3 is the one TCRdb lists. This chain links TRBV7-2 with TRBJ1-1; the table's D call of TRBD1 was not tested on the DNA. The CDR3 is made up of 10 amino acids, end residues included. The germline gives CDR1 SGHTA, CDR2 FQGNSA. Here the CDR3 reads CASSSTDTFL.

V is TRBV5-1 and J is TRBJ2-2, with D tentatively TRBD1 or TRBD2 (5 bases each). Trimming took off 4 bases at V and 4 bases at J, with 11 bases between the two ends. This CDR3 has 14 residues. The germline V gene has CDR1 SGHRS and CDR2 YFSETQ. CDR3 sequence reads: CASSGTTLTGELFF. The DNA of the CDR3 is TGCGCCAGCAGCGGGACGACACTCACCGGGGAGCTGTTTTTT.

The rearrangement links TRBV12-3 or TRBV12-4 to TRBJ1-1; perhaps TRBD1 as D (6 bases). The CDR3 covers 14 residues. Trimming took off 4 bases at V and 6 bases at J, with 15 bases between the two ends. CDR3 coding DNA: TGTGCCAGCAGTTACGGACAGTTGGGCTCTGAAGCTTTCTTT. Translated, it gives CASSYGQLGSEAFF.

This clonotype was detected only a few times. CDR3 coding DNA: TGCAGTGCTAGAAACGAGGGAGCCCAGCCCCAGCATTTT. This gives the protein CSARNEGAQPQHF. The chain couples TRBV20-1 to TRBJ1-5; D remains ambiguous. CDR1 DFQATT and CDR2 SNEGSKA come from the germline V gene (reference sequence). The CDR3 loop spans 13 amino acids. V was pared by 2 bases and J by 7 bases, with 12 bases between.

This clonotype turned up a few times. The chain joins TRBV20-1 to TRBJ2-1, with D possibly matching TRBD1 (6 bases). The CDR3 contains 13 residues. Trimming stripped 3 bases from V and 7 bases from J, with 13 bases between. From germline, CDR1 is DFQATT and CDR2 SNEGSKA (reference sequence). The CDR3 DNA follows: TGCAGTGCTAGTATACGTAGGGGGAATGAGCAGTTCTTC. Protein product: CSASIRRGNEQFF.

This clonotype has a handful of counts. The rearrangement joins TRBV6-6 to TRBJ2-7, with D perhaps assigned TRBD1 or TRBD2 (5 bases each). The CDR3 has 12 amino acids. The V end was cut by 8 bases, the J end by 5 bases, with 13 bases between. CDR1 and CDR2 (germline): MNHNY, SVGAGI (reference sequence). This CDR3 is CASDGGINEQYF. The DNA for the CDR3 is TGTGCCAGCGATGGGGGTATCAACGAGCAGTACTTC.

This clonotype was counted a few times. Written as DNA, the CDR3 is TGCGCCAGCAGCTTGTTGGGGTTCAGGGGCACTGAAGCTTTCTTT. It yields the protein CASSLLGFRGTEAFF. This chain uses TRBV5-1 with TRBJ1-1; the D gene is possibly TRBD1 (6 bases). CDR1 is SGHRS and CDR2 is YFSETQ in the germline V gene. There are 15 residues in the CDR3. Trimming left V 1 base short and J 4 bases short, with 14 bases between. Full variable domain (outside the CDR3, taken from reference TRBV5-1 and TRBJ1-1): KAGVTQTPRYLIKTRGQQVTLSCSPISGHRSVSWYQQTPGQGLQFLFEYFSETQRNKGNFPGRFSGRQFSNSRSEMNVSTLELGDSALYLCASSLLGFRGTEAFFGQGTRLTVV.

The V gene is TRBV27, the J gene TRBJ2-1; D gene unclear. The germline V gene has CDR1 MNHEY and CDR2 SMNVEV (reference sequence). V was trimmed by 3 bases and J by 4 bases, leaving 13 bases between them. This CDR3 spans 15 amino acids. CDR3 in amino acids: CASSFEGRKYNEQFF. CDR3 coding DNA: TGTGCCAGCAGTTTTGAAGGTCGGAAATACAATGAGCAGTTCTTC.

This clonotype has more than one count but fewer than ten. The V and J genes are TRBV2 and TRBJ1-1; 10 bases match TRBD1. Germline V lookup: CDR1 SNHLY, CDR2 FYNNEI. V lost 5 bases and J lost 8; bases outside the gene matches: 11. This CDR3 has 15 amino acids. CDR3 amino acids: CASSPYIDRGREAFF. CDR3 bases: TGTGCCAGCAGTCCTTATATCGACAGGGGGCGGGAAGCTTTCTTT.

This clonotype was recorded a few times. The chain combines TRBV5-1 with TRBJ1-1; TRBD1 matches 7 bases. Trimming removed 2 bases from V and 0 bases from J; junction bases left unmatched: 7. Germline V gene lookup returns CDR1 SGHRS and CDR2 YFSETQ. The CDR3 has 16 amino acids. The CDR3 DNA follows: TGCGCCAGCAGCTTAGGACAGGTCTTCATGAACACTGAAGCTTTCTTT. It encodes CASSLGQVFMNTEAFF.

This clonotype has only a few counts. This chain uses TRBV3-1 with TRBJ2-1, with a weak D call TRBD2 (6 bases). Germline CDR1 LGHDT, CDR2 YNNKEL (reference sequence). The V and J ends lost 0 bases and 8 bases respectively, with 17 bases between them. CDR3 length equals 16 residues. CDR3 protein: CASSQELGGTGYEQFF. The CDR3 region has the DNA TGTGCCAGCAGCCAAGAATTAGGCGGGACGGGTTATGAGCAGTTCTTC.

The sample holds many counts of this clonotype. This chain links TRBV12-3 or TRBV12-4 with TRBJ2-2, with D perhaps TRBD1 (5 bases). The CDR3 spans 15 residues. V lost 5 bases and J 4 bases, leaving 14 bases between the germline ends. The CDR3 region has the DNA TGTGCCAGCAGTCTCGTAACAGGATTCACCGGGGAGCTGTTTTTT. This translates into CASSLVTGFTGELFF.

V is TRBV9 and J is TRBJ2-1; tentatively, D is TRBD1 or TRBD2 (5 bases each). Germline V gene lookup returns CDR1 SGDLS and CDR2 YYNGEE. This CDR3 has 16 residues. The ends were cut back, 3 bases at V and 5 bases at J, with 18 bases in the middle. CDR3 in DNA: TGTGCCAGCAGCGAGAACCGGGACCGGATCAACAATGAGCAGTTCTTC. Amino acid sequence: CASSENRDRINNEQFF.

This clonotype was observed a handful of times. The chain links TRBV20-1 to TRBJ2-1; D tentatively reads TRBD1 or TRBD2 (5 bases each). CDR3 length: 14 residues. The V and J ends lost 2 bases and 5 bases respectively, with 13 bases between them. The germline gives CDR1 DFQATT, CDR2 SNEGSKA (reference sequence). CDR3 sequence reads: CSARTGTHDNEQFF. The CDR3 coding sequence is TGCAGTGCTAGAACCGGGACCCACGACAATGAGCAGTTCTTC.

J is TRBJ2-5 and V is TRBV15; D assignment may be TRBD1 or TRBD2 (5 bases each). Germline CDR1 and CDR2: LNHNV and YYDKDF (reference sequence). Trimming removed 4 bases at V and 3 bases at J, with 15 bases between. The CDR3 is 15 amino acids. CDR3 sequence (DNA): TGTGCCACCAGCAACTCCGGGACGGAAGAAGAGACCCAGTACTTC. It codes for CATSNSGTEEETQYF. The entire variable domain, with the rest obtained from reference TRBV15 and TRBJ2-5, is as follows: DAMVIQNPRYQVTQFGKPVTLSCSQTLNHNVMYWYQQKSSQAPKLLFHYYDKDFNNEADTPDNFQSRRPNTSFCFLDIRSPGLGDTAMYLCATSNSGTEEETQYFGPGTRLLVL.

The rearrangement joins TRBV30 to TRBJ1-1; D is uncertain. The V gene's germline CDR1 is GTSNPN and CDR2 SVGIG (reference sequence). The CDR3 extends over 8 amino acids. With 2 bases removed from V and 10 bases from J, the gap between germline ends came to 2 bases. The CDR3 DNA sequence: TGTGCCTGGAGTAGAGCTTTCTTT. Translating gives CAWSRAFF.

This clonotype has only a few counts. This chain joins TRBV4-1 and TRBJ2-7; D ambiguous. V gave up 0 bases and J gave up 4 bases, with 7 bases separating them. The CDR3 spans 13 residues. CDR1 is MGHRA, CDR2 YSYEKL, per germline. The CDR3 DNA follows: TGCGCCAGCAGCCAAGATCTGAGGTACGAGCAGTACTTC. Protein: CASSQDLRYEQYF.

The rearrangement joins TRBV4-2 to TRBJ2-7; D uncertain. Germline lookup yields CDR1 LGHNA and CDR2 YNFKEQ. The CDR3 is 16 residues long. Trimming shortened V by 0 bases and J by 4 bases, and 16 bases separated the two germline ends. The CDR3 nucleotides are TGTGCCAGCAGCCAAGATCTATCGGCAAGGGAATACGAGCAGTACTTC. Translation: CASSQDLSAREYEQYF.

This clonotype has just one count. This chain links TRBV4-1 with TRBJ2-6; D is uncertain. Germline-derived CDR1 and CDR2 are MGHRA and YSYEKL. V was cut by 1 base and J by 1 base, with 17 bases left in between. The length of the CDR3 is 19 residues. For the CDR3, the DNA is TGCGCCAGCAGCCAAGCTTCGGTCAGGTCCTCTTCTGGGGCCAACGTCCTGACTTTC. It yields the protein CASSQASVRSSSGANVLTF.

The gene calls are TRBV2 and TRBJ1-1; D might be TRBD1 (5 bases). The CDR3 runs 13 residues. The germline V gene encodes CDR1 SNHLY and CDR2 FYNNEI. The germline V and J ends were trimmed by 6 bases and 5 bases, with 13 bases remaining between them. CDR3 sequence: CASSPGRWTEAFF. The CDR3 DNA follows: TGTGCCAGCAGCCCGGGACGGTGGACTGAAGCTTTCTTT.

J is TRBJ2-7 and V is TRBV5-6; 12 nucleotides agree with TRBD1. Trimming took 2 bases from V and 12 from J; bases not matched to a gene: 6. This CDR3 is 13 amino acids long. The germline gives CDR1 SGHDT, CDR2 YYEEEE. The CDR3 here is CASSFRDRGRWYF. The CDR3, as DNA: TGTGCCAGCAGCTTCCGGGACAGGGGGCGCTGGTACTTC.

This rearrangement joins TRBV30 to TRBJ2-3; 13 bases map to TRBD2. V was pared by 5 bases and J by 5 bases, with 4 bases of the junction left unmatched. The CDR3 is 14 amino acids. Germline values: CDR1 GTSNPN, CDR2 SVGIG (reference sequence). The CDR3 bases are TGTGCCTGGGAACTAGCGGGAGGGGGAGATACGCAGTATTTT. It is translated as CAWELAGGGDTQYF.

This clonotype has only a few counts. This chain connects TRBV10-3 to TRBJ2-7, with TRBD1 identical over 7 bases. Germline-derived CDR1 and CDR2 are ENHRY and SYGVKD. The CDR3 extends over 14 amino acids. Losses at the gene ends were 6 bases for V and 3 bases for J; bases not matched to a gene: 8. CDR3 residues: CAIRTTGSVYEQYF. CDR3 sequence (DNA): TGTGCCATCAGAACGACAGGGAGCGTCTACGAGCAGTACTTC.